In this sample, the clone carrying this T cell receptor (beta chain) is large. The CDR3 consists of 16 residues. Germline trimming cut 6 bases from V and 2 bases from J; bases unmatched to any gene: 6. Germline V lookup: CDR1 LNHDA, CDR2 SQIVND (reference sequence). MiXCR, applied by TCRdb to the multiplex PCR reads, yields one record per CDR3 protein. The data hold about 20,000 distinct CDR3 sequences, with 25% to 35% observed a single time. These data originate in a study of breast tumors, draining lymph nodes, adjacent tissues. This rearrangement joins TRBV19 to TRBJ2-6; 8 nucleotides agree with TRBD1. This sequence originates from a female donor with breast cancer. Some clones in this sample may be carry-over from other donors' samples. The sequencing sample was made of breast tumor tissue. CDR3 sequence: CASSLSQGAGANVLTF. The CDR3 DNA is TGTGCCAGTAGCCTTTCACAGGGGGCTGGGGCCAACGTCCTGACTTTC.